One and the same sample provided the 6 T cell receptor beta chains below, sequenced in a study of Graves' ophthalmopathy and Graves' hyperthyroidism. Investigators amplified TCR beta CDR3 regions from RNA transcripts. In the first round, RT-PCR was carried out with HTBI primers, and a multiplex PCR formed the second round. TCRdb re-called the multiplex PCR reads through MiXCR, storing one row per CDR3 protein. The top ten hold over 2.5% of the sample, which has more than 550,000 distinct CDR3 sequences, approximately 39% seen once. Sequencing was performed on peripheral blood. The receptor source for this set is an adult man with Graves' ophthalmopathy.

The chain is built from TRBV2 and TRBJ1-2, with 8 bases lining up with TRBD1. V lost 4 bases, J lost 8 bases, and 15 bases stayed unmatched. This CDR3 has 16 residues. The germline V gene encodes CDR1 SNHLY and CDR2 FYNNEI. CDR3 residues: CASSGLVVQGAQGYTF. The CDR3 nucleotides are TGTGCCAGCAGTGGCTTGGTGGTCCAGGGGGCTCAGGGCTACACCTTC. The full variable domain, completed using reference TRBV2 and TRBJ1-2, is EPEVTQTPSHQVTQMGQEVILRCVPISNHLYFYWYRQILGQKVEFLVSFYNNEISEKSEIFDDQFSVERPDGSNFTLKIRSTKLEDSAMYFCASSGLVVQGAQGYTFGSGTRLTVV.

This clonotype occurred once. A read error may be the cause here, since a much bigger clone is one base away. Here the CDR3 DNA reads TGCGCCAGCAGCTCGGCTGGGCGACTCGGCTACACCTTC. Encoded protein: CASSSAGRLGYTF. The rearrangement uses TRBV5-1 and TRBJ1-2; D not certain. The CDR3 is made up of 13 amino acids. CDR1 and CDR2 from the germline V gene are SGHRS and YFSETQ. V dropped 3 bases and J dropped 8 bases, with 14 bases sitting between them.

As to this clonotype: One end of the junction varies from germline; a read error may be responsible. V usage is TRBV14 and J usage is TRBJ2-6; D possibly matches TRBD1 or TRBD2 (6 bases each). From germline, CDR1 is SGHDN and CDR2 FVKESK. CDR3 length equals 14 residues. CDR3 DNA sequence: TGTGCCAGCAGCCAAAGCTGGGGGGCCTACGTCCTGACTTTC. Residues: CASSQSWGAYVLTF.

The chain uses TRBV7-9 and TRBJ2-5; D is possibly TRBD1 or TRBD2 (5 bases each). V was clipped by 3 bases and J by 5 bases, with 19 bases between them. The CDR3 contains 16 residues. Germline CDR1 is SEHNR and CDR2 is FQNEAQ (reference sequence). The CDR3 protein is CASSLGPTPSRETQYF. Here the CDR3 DNA reads TGTGCCAGCAGCTTGGGACCGACACCCTCCAGGGAGACCCAGTACTTC.

J is TRBJ2-2 and V is TRBV12-3 or TRBV12-4, with D perhaps matching TRBD2 (5 bases). V was trimmed by 7 bases and J by 9 bases, leaving 21 bases between them. This CDR3 spans 15 amino acids. The CDR3 sequence is CASTSGWEKIWELFF. DNA of the CDR3: TGTGCCAGCACCAGTGGGTGGGAGAAGATCTGGGAGCTGTTTTTT.

This chain connects TRBV29-1 to TRBJ2-5; D may match TRBD1 or TRBD2 (5 bases each). There are 14 residues in the CDR3. Trimming left V 6 bases short and J 5 bases short, with 19 bases between. CDR1 is SQVTM and CDR2 is ANQGSEA in the germline V gene. The CDR3: CSVGPRDVRETQYF. For the CDR3, the DNA is TGCAGCGTAGGCCCCCGGGACGTCCGGGAGACCCAGTACTTC.